This TCR beta chain was documented in a study of shared clonotypes between healthy human individuals. TCRdb's table, derived via immunoSEQ multiplex PCR, lists solely in-frame clones and lacks some. The repertoire holds 2 million to 2.5 million clones, with roughly 95% as singletons. This clone was seen just once. Sequenced material: naive CD4+ T cells sorted from blood. The subset here: CD45RA+ positively selected. The sequence came from a man younger than 35 in good health.

In DNA, the CDR3 is TGTGCCATAGGGACAGCTGAAAAACTGTTTTTT. It specifies CAIGTAEKLFF. The V call is TRBV10-3, the J call TRBJ1-4, with 7 bases identical to TRBD1. CDR1 is ENHRY and CDR2 is SYGVKD in the germline V gene. This CDR3 has 11 amino acids. J gave up 7 bases and V 9 bases, and 2 bases lay outside the gene matches.